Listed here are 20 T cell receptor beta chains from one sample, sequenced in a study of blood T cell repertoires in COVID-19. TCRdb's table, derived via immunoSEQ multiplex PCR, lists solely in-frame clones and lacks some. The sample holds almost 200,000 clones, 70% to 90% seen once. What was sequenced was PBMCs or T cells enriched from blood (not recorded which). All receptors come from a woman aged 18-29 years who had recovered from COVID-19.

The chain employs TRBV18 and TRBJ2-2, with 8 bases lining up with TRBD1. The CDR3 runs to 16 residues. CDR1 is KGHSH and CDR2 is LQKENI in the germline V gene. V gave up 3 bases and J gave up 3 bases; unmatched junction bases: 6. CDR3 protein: CASSPLQGDDTGELFF. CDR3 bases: TGTGCCAGCTCACCCCTACAGGGGGACGACACCGGGGAGCTGTTTTTT.

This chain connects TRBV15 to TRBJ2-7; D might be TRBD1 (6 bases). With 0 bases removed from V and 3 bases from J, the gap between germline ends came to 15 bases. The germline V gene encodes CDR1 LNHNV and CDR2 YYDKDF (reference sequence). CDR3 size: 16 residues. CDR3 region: CATSRDRLEQGYEQYF. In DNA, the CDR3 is TGTGCCACCAGCAGAGATCGGCTTGAACAGGGCTACGAGCAGTACTTC.

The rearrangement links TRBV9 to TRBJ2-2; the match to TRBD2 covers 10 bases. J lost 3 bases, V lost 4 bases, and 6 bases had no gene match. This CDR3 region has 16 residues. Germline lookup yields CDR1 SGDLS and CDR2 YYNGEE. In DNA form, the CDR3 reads TGTGCCAGCAGCTCCAGCGGGGGGGGGCACACCGGGGAGCTGTTTTTT. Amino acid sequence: CASSSSGGGHTGELFF. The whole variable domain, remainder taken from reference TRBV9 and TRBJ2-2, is DSGVTQTPKHLITATGQRVTLRCSPRSGDLSVYWYQQSLDQGLQFLIQYYNGEERAKGNILERFSAQQFPDLHSELNLSSLELGDSALYFCASSSSGGGHTGELFFGEGSRLTVL.

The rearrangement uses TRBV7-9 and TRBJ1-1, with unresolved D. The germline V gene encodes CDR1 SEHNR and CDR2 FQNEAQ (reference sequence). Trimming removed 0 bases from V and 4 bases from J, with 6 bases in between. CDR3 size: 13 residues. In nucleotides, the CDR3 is TGTGCCAGCAGCTTAGCTTTCGGCACTGAAGCTTTCTTT. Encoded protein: CASSLAFGTEAFF. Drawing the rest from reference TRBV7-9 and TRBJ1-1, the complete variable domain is DTGVSQNPRHKITKRGQNVTFRCDPISEHNRLYWYRQTLGQGPEFLTYFQNEAQLEKSRLLSDRFSAERPKGSFSTLEIQRTEQGDSAMYLCASSLAFGTEAFFGQGTRLTVV.

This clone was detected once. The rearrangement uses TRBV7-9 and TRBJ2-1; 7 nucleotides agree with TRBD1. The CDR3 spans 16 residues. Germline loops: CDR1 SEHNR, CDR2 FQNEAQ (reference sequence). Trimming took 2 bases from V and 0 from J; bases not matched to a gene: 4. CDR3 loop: CASSLRQGGSYNEQFF. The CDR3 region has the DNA TGTGCCAGCAGCTTAAGACAGGGTGGCTCCTACAATGAGCAGTTCTTC. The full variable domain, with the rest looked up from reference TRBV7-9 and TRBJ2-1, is DTGVSQNPRHKITKRGQNVTFRCDPISEHNRLYWYRQTLGQGPEFLTYFQNEAQLEKSRLLSDRFSAERPKGSFSTLEIQRTEQGDSAMYLCASSLRQGGSYNEQFFGPGTRLTVL.

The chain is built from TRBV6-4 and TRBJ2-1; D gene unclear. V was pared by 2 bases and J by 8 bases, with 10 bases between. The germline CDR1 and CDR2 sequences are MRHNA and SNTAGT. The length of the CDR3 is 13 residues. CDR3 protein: CASSDRPEDEQFF. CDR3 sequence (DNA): TGTGCCAGCAGTGACCGGCCTGAGGATGAGCAGTTCTTC.

In DNA, the CDR3 is TGTGCCAGCAGCTTAGGCGGGAACACCGGGGAGCTGTTTTTT. This codes for CASSLGGNTGELFF. The genes are TRBV11-2 and TRBJ2-2; D is uncertain. The CDR3 totals 14 residues. Trimming took 1 base from V and 1 from J, leaving 4 bases between them. CDR1 SGHAT and CDR2 FQNNGV come from the germline V gene.

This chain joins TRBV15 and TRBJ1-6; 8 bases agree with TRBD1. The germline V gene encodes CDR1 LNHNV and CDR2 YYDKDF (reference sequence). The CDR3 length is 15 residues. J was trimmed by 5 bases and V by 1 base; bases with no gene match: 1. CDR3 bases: TGTGCCACCAGCAGAGTGGACAGGGATAATTCACCCCTCCACTTT. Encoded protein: CATSRVDRDNSPLHF.

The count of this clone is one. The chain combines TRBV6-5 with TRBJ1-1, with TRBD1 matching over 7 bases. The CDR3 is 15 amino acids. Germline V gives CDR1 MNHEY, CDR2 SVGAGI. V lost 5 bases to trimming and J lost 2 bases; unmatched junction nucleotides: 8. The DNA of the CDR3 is TGTGCCAGCAGTCCGCCTGGGACAGCCAACACTGAAGCTTTCTTT. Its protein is CASSPPGTANTEAFF.

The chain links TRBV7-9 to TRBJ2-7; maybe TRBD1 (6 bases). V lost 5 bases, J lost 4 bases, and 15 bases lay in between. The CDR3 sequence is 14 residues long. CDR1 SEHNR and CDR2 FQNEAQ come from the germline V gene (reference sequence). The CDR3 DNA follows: TGTGCCAGCAGCCCACCGGGACATTATTACGAGCAGTACTTC. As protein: CASSPPGHYYEQYF.

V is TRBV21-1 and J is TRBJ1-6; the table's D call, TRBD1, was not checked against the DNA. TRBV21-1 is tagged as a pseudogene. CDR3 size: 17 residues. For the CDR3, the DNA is TGTGCCAGCAGCAAAGGTCAGGGGCCCCGAAGAAATTCACCCCTCCACTTT. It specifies CASSKGQGPRRNSPLHF.

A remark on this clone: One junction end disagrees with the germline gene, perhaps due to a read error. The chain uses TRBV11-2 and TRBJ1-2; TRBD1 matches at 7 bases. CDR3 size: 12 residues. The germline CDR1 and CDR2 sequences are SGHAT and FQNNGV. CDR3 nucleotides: TGTGCCAGCAGCTTATTACAGGGGTCGGAACGCTTC. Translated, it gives CASSLLQGSERF.

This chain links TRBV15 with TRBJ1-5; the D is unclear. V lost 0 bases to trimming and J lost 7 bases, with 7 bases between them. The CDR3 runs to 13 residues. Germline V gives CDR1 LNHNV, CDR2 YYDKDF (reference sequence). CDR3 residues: CATSRDLSQPQHF. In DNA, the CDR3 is TGTGCCACCAGCAGAGATCTGAGCCAGCCCCAGCATTTT.

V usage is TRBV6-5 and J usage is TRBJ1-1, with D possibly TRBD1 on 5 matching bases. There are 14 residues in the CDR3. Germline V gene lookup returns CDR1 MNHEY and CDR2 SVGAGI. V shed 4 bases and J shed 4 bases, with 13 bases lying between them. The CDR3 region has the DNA TGTGCCAGCAGTTCTGTTCTTGGGGCCACTGAAGCTTTCTTT. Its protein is CASSSVLGATEAFF.

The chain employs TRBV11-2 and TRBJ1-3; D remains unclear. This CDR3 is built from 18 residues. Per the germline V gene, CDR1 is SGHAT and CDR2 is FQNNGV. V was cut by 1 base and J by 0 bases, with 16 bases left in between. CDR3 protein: CASSLALRARYSGNTIYF. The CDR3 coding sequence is TGTGCCAGCAGCTTAGCGTTGAGGGCTCGCTACTCTGGAAACACCATATATTTT. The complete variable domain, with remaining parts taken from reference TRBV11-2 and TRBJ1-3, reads EAGVAQSPRYKIIEKRQSVAFWCNPISGHATLYWYQQILGQGPKLLIQFQNNGVVDDSQLPKDRFSAERLKGVDSTLKIQPAKLEDSAVYLCASSLALRARYSGNTIYFGEGSWLTVV.

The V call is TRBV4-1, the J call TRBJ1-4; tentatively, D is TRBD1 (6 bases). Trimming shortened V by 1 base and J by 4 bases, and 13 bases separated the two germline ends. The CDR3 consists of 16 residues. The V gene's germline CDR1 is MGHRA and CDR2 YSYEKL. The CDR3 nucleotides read TGCGCCAGCAGCCAAGTCTCCCGGACAGATAATGAAAAACTGTTTTTT. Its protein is CASSQVSRTDNEKLFF.

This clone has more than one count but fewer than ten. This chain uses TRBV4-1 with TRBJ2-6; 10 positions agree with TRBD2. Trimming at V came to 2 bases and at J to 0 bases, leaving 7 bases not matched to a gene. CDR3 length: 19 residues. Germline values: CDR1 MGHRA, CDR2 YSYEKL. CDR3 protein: CASSQLGLADPSGANVLTF. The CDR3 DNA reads TGCGCCAGCAGCCAATTAGGACTAGCGGACCCCTCTGGGGCCAACGTCCTGACTTTC.

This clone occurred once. DNA of the CDR3: TGCGCCAGCAGCCAAGATCCATCGCGGCGGCTCAGCACAGATACGCAGTATTTT. Its protein product is CASSQDPSRRLSTDTQYF. The chain is built from TRBV4-1 and TRBJ2-3; no reliable D call. V gave up 0 bases and J gave up 0 bases, with 16 bases separating them. Germline V gene data show CDR1 as MGHRA and CDR2 as YSYEKL. CDR3 length equals 18 residues.

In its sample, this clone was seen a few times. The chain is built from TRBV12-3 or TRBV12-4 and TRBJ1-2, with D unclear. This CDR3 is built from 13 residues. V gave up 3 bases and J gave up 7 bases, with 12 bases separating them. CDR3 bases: TGTGCCAGCAGTTTGGGCCTACAAGGTGGCTACACCTTC. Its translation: CASSLGLQGGYTF.

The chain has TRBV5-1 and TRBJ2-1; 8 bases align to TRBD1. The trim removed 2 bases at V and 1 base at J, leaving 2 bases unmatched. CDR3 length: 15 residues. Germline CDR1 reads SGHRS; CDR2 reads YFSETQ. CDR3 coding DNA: TGCGCCAGCAGCTTCGGACAGGGATCCTACAATGAGCAGTTCTTC. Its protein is CASSFGQGSYNEQFF.